This T cell receptor (beta chain) was captured by sequencing in a study of metastatic and nonmetastatic thyroid tumors. With MiXCR, TCRdb called clones anew from the PCR reads. The repertoire holds more than 20,000 clones, with 13% as singletons. No patient had received any treatment before thyroid surgery. The CDR3 is 13 residues long. V lost 3 bases to trimming and J lost 8 bases, with 16 bases between them. Looked up from germline, CDR1 is DFQATT and CDR2 is SNEGSKA (reference sequence). The receptor comes from a female donor with papillary thyroid cancer or a benign thyroid nodule (not recorded which). Some clones in this sample may be carry-over from other donors' samples. Specimen: blood. The chain uses TRBV20-1 and TRBJ1-2; D remains unclear. CDR3 amino acids: CSASPFGGMGYTF. CDR3 nucleotide sequence: TGCAGTGCTAGCCCTTTTGGCGGGATGGGCTACACCTTC.